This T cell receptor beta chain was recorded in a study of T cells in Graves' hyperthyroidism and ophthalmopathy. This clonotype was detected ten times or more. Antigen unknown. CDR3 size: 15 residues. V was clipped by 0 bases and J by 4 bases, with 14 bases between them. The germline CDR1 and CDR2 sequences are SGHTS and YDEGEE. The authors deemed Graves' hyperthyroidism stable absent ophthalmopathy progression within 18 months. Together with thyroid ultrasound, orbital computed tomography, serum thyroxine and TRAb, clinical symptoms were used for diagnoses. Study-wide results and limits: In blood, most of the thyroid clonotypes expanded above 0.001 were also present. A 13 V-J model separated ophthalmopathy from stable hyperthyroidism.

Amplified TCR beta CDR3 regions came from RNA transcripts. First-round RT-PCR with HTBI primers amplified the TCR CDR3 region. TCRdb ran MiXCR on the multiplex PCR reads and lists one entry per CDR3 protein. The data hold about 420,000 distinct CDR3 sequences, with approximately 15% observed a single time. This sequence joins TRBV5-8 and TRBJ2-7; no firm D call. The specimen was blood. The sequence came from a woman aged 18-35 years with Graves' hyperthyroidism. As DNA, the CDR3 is TGTGCCAGCAGCTTGGGGTTTGCCCCTAAATACGAGCAGTACTTC. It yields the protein CASSLGFAPKYEQYF.